These T cell receptor beta chains were read from a single sample in a study of blood T cell repertoires in COVID-19. The assay was immunoSEQ multiplex PCR, and TCRdb's table has in-frame clones only and misses some. The profile shows approximately 290,000 clones, 90% of them singletons. Input material: PBMCs or T cells enriched from blood (not recorded which). Receptor source: a woman aged 25 to 45 who had recovered from COVID-19. CDR3s include the opening cysteine and the closing phenylalanine or tryptophan. D genes are given only for firm matches. The size entry is marked missing in some rows and otherwise reads once, few, many or a size class.

>NA|NA|TRBJ1-5|TRBV15
CATSRGTVGWPQHF
TGTGCCACCAGCAGAGGGACAGTCGGGTGGCCCCAGCATTTT
>NA|NA|TRBJ2-1|TRBV20-1
CSASHAINLWEQFF
TGCAGTGCCAGTCACGCGATTAATCTATGGGAGCAGTTCTTC
>TRBD1|once|TRBJ1-4|TRBV7-2
CASSSRGRTEKLFF
TGTGCCAGCAGCTCCAGGGGGCGCACAGAAAAACTGTTTTTT
>TRBD2|NA|TRBJ2-7|TRBV19
CASSIGTSGSYEQYF
TGTGCCAGTAGTATAGGGACTAGCGGGAGCTACGAGCAGTACTTC
>NA|NA|TRBJ1-2|TRBV10-3
CASLNQGRYSNYGYTF
TGTGCCAGCCTAAACCAGGGGCGATATTCTAACTATGGCTACACCTTC
>TRBD1|NA|TRBJ2-7|TRBV5-8
CASSGGASGTGIYEQYF
TGTGCCAGCAGCGGGGGGGCTTCCGGGACAGGGATTTACGAGCAGTACTTC
>NA|NA|TRBJ1-5|TRBV4-1
CASSQGREFSNQPQHF
TGCGCCAGCAGCCAAGGGAGGGAGTTTAGCAATCAGCCCCAGCATTTT
>NA|NA|TRBJ2-7|TRBV21-1
CASSKAELGRRSYEQYF
TGTGCCAGCAGCAAAGCCGAGCTTGGGCGGAGGTCCTACGAGCAGTACTTC
>TRBD2|NA|TRBJ2-1|TRBV3-1/TRBV3-2
CASSPPGTSANEQFF
TGTGCCAGCAGCCCCCCCGGGACTAGCGCCAATGAGCAGTTCTTC
>NA|once|TRBJ2-2|TRBV6-6
CASSYSSRVTGELFF
TGTGCCAGCAGTTACTCGTCCAGGGTCACCGGGGAGCTGTTTTTT
>NA|NA|TRBJ2-1|TRBV11-1
CASSLVGDSDNEQFF
TGTGCCAGCAGCTTAGTGGGGGACTCAGACAATGAGCAGTTCTTC
>NA|NA|TRBJ1-3|TRBV7-9
CASSLGGPPAGNTIYF
TGTGCCAGCAGCTTAGGGGGGCCGCCCGCGGGAAACACCATATATTTT
>TRBD1|once|TRBJ2-2|TRBV5-1
CASSLITGETGELFF
TGCGCCAGCAGCTTGATAACAGGGGAGACCGGGGAGCTGTTTTTT
>NA|NA|TRBJ2-4|TRBV14
CASSAGATTLAKNIQYF
TGTGCCAGCAGCGCTGGGGCGACGACCTTAGCCAAAAACATTCAGTACTTC
>NA|once|TRBJ2-1|TRBV11-2
CASSLVDRGNEQFF
TGTGCCAGCAGCTTAGTAGACAGAGGAAATGAGCAGTTCTTC
>NA|NA|TRBJ2-2|TRBV6-5
CASSRGPNTGELFF
TGTGCCAGCTCCCGCGGGCCGAACACCGGGGAGCTGTTTTTT
>NA|NA|TRBJ2-3|TRBV24-1
CATSDQTRSLTDTQYF
TGTGCCACCAGTGATCAAACTCGGTCGCTCACAGATACGCAGTATTTT
>TRBD2|few|TRBJ2-1|TRBV28
CASSLGTVRTSGYNEQFF
TGTGCCAGCAGTTTAGGTACGGTAAGGACTAGCGGTTACAATGAGCAGTTCTTC
>NA|NA|TRBJ2-5|TRBV19
CASSAGSQETQYF
TGTGCCAGTAGCGCGGGAAGCCAAGAGACCCAGTACTTC
>NA|NA|TRBJ1-1|TRBV6-6
CASSYAEQNTEAFF
TGTGCCAGCAGTTACGCAGAACAGAACACTGAAGCTTTCTTT
>NA|NA|TRBJ2-3|TRBV15
CATSRDGHGDTDTQYF
TGTGCCACCAGCAGAGATGGTCACGGAGACACAGATACGCAGTATTTT
>NA|NA|TRBJ1-1|TRBV19
CASSTQMNTEAFF
TGTGCCAGTAGTACACAAATGAACACTGAAGCTTTCTTT
>TRBD1|NA|TRBJ2-7|TRBV11-2
CASSPGTGTYEQYF
TGTGCCAGCAGCCCGGGGACAGGAACCTACGAGCAGTACTTC
>NA|NA|TRBJ2-5|TRBV25-1
CASSEFIRGRQETQYF
TGTGCCAGCAGTGAATTTATTCGGGGTCGGCAAGAGACCCAGTACTTC
>NA|NA|TRBJ1-5|TRBV27
CASSPSGQNQPQHF
TGTGCCAGCAGTCCCTCCGGACAAAATCAGCCCCAGCATTTT
>NA|once|TRBJ2-5|TRBV6-1
CASSERGGREETQYF
TGTGCCAGCAGTGAAAGGGGTGGCAGGGAAGAGACCCAGTACTTC
>NA|NA|TRBJ2-5|TRBV14
CASSQITGFEETQYF
TGTGCCAGCAGCCAAATTACTGGTTTTGAAGAGACCCAGTACTTC
>NA|NA|TRBJ1-1|TRBV27
CASHLGRDTEAFF
TGTGCCAGCCACTTGGGGAGAGACACTGAAGCTTTCTTT